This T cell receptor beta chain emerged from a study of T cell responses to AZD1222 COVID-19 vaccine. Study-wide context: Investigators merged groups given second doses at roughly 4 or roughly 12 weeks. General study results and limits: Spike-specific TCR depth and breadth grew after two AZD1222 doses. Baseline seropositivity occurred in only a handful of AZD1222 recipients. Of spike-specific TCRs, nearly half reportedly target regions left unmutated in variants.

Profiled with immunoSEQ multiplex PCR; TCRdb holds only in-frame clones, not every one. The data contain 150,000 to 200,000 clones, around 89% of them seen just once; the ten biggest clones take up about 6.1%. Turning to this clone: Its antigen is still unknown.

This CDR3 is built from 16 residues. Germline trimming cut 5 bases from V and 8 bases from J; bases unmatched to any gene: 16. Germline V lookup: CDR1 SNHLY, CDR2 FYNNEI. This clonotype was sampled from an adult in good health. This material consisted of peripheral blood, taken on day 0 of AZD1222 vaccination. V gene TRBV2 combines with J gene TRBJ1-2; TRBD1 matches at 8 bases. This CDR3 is CASSQTRGQGARGYTF. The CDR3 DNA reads TGTGCCAGCAGTCAAACTAGGGGGCAGGGGGCGCGCGGCTACACCTTC.